This record concerns one TCR beta chain sequence. This CDR3 has 15 residues. Germline trimming cut 7 bases from V and 4 bases from J; bases unmatched to any gene: 10. Germline V gene sequence: CDR1 SGHRS, CDR2 YFSETQ. Donation came from healthy Caucasian individuals in Russia who were aged 6 to 90. For the second PCR, which ran for 7 to 11 cycles, a sample-barcoded 5' primer and a J-beta primer mix were used. One entry per CDR3 protein, called by TCRdb with MiXCR from the 5' RACE reads. The sample yields under 700,000 distinct CDR3 sequences, around 24% seen once. This entry belongs to a study of blood T cells in healthy people across ages. This sample also appeared in a second study, on T cells of mothers and their children.

Sequencing input: blood. This receptor was identified in a boy younger than 18 in good health. J is TRBJ1-4 and V is TRBV5-1; 7 positions match TRBD1. CDR3 nucleotides: TGCGCCAGCCGGAGGGGGACAGACATTAATGAAAAACTGTTTTTT. This gives the protein CASRRGTDINEKLFF. The full variable domain, with the rest looked up from reference TRBV5-1 and TRBJ1-4, is KAGVTQTPRYLIKTRGQQVTLSCSPISGHRSVSWYQQTPGQGLQFLFEYFSETQRNKGNFPGRFSGRQFSNSRSEMNVSTLELGDSALYLCASRRGTDINEKLFFGSGTQLSVL.